The present T cell receptor (delta chain) was sequenced within a study of Vδ1+ human thymocytes. Extracted RNA was reverse transcribed into cDNA. CDR3 amplicons came from multiplex PCR with pooled V-gene forward and constant-region reverse primers. TCRdb re-called the multiplex PCR reads using CATT. The profile covers over 45,000 delta-chain clones, with about 16% appearing a single time and about 0.4% taken by the ten largest. CDR1 NSMFDY and CDR2 ISSIKDK come from the germline V gene. The length of the CDR3 is 17 residues. The trim removed 3 bases at V and 0 bases at J, leaving 12 bases unmatched. The study, taken as a whole, reports: Thymic TRG and TRD repertoires appeared highly polyclonal.

After alphabeta T cell depletion, CD3+ Vdelta1+ Vdelta2- thymocytes were sorted. This clone turned up a few times. Its antigen is not identified. The rearrangement links TRAV29/DV5 to TRDJ1; 9 bases line up with TRDD3. This TCR was sampled from a girl under three years old who had congenital heart surgery. The sample was Vdelta1+ gamma-delta thymocytes from the thymus. Subset denoted: FACS-sorted CD3+ TCRalphabeta- TCRVdelta1+ TCRVdelta2- thymocytes. CDR3 coding DNA: TGTGCAGCAATTTACTCTAGGGGATACGCCAACACCGATAAACTCATCTTT. It is translated as CAAIYSRGYANTDKLIF.